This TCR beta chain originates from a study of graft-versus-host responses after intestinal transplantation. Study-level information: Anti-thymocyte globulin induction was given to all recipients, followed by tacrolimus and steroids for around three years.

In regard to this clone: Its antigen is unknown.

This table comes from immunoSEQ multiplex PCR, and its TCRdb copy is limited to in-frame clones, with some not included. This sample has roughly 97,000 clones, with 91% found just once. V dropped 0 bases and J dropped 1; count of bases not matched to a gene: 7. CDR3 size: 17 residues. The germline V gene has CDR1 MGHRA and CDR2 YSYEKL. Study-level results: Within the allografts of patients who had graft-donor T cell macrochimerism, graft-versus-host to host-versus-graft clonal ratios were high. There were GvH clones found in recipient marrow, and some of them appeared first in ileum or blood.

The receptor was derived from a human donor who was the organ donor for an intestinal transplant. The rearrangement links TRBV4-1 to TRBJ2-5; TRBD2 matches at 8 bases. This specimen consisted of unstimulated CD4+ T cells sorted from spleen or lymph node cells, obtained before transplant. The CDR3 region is CASSQDRGGGFQETQYF. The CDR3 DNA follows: TGCGCCAGCAGCCAAGATCGGGGGGGAGGATTCCAAGAGACCCAGTACTTC.